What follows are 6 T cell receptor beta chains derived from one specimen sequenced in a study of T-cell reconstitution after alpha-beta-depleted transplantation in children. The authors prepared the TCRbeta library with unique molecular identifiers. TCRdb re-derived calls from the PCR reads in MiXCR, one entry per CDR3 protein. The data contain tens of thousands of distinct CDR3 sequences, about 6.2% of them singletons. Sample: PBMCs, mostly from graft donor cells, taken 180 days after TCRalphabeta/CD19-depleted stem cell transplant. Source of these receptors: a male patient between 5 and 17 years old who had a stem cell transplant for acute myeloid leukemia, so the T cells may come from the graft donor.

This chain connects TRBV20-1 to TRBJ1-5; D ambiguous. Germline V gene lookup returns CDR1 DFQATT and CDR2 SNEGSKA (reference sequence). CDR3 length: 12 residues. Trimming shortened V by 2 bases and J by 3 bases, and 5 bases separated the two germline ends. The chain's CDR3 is CSARRPNQPQHF. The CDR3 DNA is TGCAGTGCTAGAAGGCCCAATCAGCCCCAGCATTTT.

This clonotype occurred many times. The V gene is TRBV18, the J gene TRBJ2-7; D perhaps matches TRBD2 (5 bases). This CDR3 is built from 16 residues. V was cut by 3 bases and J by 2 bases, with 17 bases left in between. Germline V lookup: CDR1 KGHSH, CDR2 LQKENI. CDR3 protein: CASSPGLERKTYEQYF. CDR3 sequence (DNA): TGTGCCAGCTCACCTGGCTTGGAGCGGAAGACCTACGAGCAGTACTTC. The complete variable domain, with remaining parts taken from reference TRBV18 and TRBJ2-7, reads NAGVMQNPRHLVRRRGQEARLRCSPMKGHSHVYWYRQLPEEGLKFMVYLQKENIIDESGMPKERFSAEFPKEGPSILRIQQVVRGDSAAYFCASSPGLERKTYEQYFGPGTRLTVT.

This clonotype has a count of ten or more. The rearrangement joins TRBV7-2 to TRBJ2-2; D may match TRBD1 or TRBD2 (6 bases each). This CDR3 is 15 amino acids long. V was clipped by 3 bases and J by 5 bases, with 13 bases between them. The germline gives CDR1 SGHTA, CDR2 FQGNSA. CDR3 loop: CASSFSGARTGELFF. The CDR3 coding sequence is TGTGCCAGCAGCTTCTCGGGGGCGCGGACCGGGGAGCTGTTTTTT. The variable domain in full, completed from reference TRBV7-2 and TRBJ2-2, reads GAGVSQSPSNKVTEKGKDVELRCDPISGHTALYWYRQSLGQGLEFLIYFQGNSAPDKSGLPSDRFSAERTGGSVSTLTIQRTQQEDSAVYLCASSFSGARTGELFFGEGSRLTVL.

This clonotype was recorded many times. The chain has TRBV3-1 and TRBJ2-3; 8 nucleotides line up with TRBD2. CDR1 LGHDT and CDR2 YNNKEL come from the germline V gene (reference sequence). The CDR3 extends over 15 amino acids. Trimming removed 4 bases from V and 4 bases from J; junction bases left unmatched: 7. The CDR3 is CASSRLAGLADTQYF. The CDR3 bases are TGTGCCAGCAGCCGGTTAGCGGGATTGGCAGATACGCAGTATTTT.

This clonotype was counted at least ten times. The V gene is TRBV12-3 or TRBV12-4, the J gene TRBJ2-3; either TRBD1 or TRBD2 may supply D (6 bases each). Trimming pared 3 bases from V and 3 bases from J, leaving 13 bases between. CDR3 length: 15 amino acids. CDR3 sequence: CASSLATGRTDTQYF. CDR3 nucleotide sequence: TGTGCCAGCAGTTTGGCAACAGGGAGGACAGATACGCAGTATTTT.

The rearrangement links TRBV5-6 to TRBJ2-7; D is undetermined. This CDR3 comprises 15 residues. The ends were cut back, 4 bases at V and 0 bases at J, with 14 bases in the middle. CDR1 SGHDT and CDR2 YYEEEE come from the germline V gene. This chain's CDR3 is CASSPGHRYSYEQYF. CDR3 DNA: TGTGCCAGCAGCCCCGGGCACCGGTACTCCTACGAGCAGTACTTC.